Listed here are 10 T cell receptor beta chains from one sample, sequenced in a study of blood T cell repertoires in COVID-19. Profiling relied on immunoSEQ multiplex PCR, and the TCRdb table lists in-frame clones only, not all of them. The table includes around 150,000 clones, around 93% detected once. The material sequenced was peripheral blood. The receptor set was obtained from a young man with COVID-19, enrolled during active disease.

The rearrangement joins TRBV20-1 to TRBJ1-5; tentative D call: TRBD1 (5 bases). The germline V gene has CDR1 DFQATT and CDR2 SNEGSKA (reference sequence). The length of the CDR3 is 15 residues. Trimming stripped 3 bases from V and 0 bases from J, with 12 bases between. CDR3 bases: TGCAGTGCTAGTCGGGGGGGGTATAGCAATCAGCCCCAGCATTTT. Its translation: CSASRGGYSNQPQHF.

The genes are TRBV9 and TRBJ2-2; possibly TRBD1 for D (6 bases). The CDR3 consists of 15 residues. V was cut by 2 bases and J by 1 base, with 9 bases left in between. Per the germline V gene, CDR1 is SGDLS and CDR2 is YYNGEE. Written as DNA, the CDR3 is TGTGCCAGCAGCGTCAACAGGGTGAACACCGGGGAGCTGTTTTTT. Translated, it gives CASSVNRVNTGELFF.

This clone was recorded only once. Here the CDR3 reads CASSLEPQGVTEAFF. The CDR3 region has the DNA TGTGCCAGCAGCTTGGAACCCCAGGGGGTCACTGAAGCTTTCTTT. The V call is TRBV5-4, the J call TRBJ1-1, with TRBD1 matching 7 bases. CDR1 SGHNT and CDR2 YYREEE come from the germline V gene (reference sequence). Trimming removed 0 bases from V and 4 bases from J; junction bases left unmatched: 6. CDR3 size: 15 residues.

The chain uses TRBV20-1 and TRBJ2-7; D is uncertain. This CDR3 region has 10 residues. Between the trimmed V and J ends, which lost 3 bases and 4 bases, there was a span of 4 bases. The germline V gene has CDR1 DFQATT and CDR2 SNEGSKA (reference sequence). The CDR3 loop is CSAREYEQYF. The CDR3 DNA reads TGCAGTGCTAGGGAGTACGAGCAGTACTTC.

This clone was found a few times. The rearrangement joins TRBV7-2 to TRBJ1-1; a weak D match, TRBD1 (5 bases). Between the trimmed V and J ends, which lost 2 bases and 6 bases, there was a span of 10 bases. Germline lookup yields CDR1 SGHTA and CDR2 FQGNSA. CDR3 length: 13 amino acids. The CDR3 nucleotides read TGTGCCAGCAGCTTACTGACGGGGGCTGAAGCTTTCTTT. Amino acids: CASSLLTGAEAFF.

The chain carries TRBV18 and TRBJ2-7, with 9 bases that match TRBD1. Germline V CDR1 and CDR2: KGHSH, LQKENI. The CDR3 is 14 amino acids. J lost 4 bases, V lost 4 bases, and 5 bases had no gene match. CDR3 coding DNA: TGTGCCAGCTCACGGGACAGGGTCACGTACGAGCAGTACTTC. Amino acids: CASSRDRVTYEQYF.

The CDR3: CASSNGKRGETQYF. The CDR3, as DNA: TGTGCCAGCAGTAACGGGAAGCGTGGAGAGACCCAGTACTTC. J is TRBJ2-5 and V is TRBV5-4; weak D call: TRBD2 (5 bases). Trimming stripped 5 bases from V and 4 bases from J, with 15 bases between. CDR1 SGHNT and CDR2 YYREEE come from the germline V gene (reference sequence). The CDR3 is 14 amino acids. Full variable domain (remainder filled in from reference TRBV5-4 and TRBJ2-5): ETGVTQSPTHLIKTRGQQVTLRCSSQSGHNTVSWYQQALGQGPQFIFQYYREEENGRGNFPPRFSGLQFPNYSSELNVNALELDDSALYLCASSNGKRGETQYFGPGTRLLVL.

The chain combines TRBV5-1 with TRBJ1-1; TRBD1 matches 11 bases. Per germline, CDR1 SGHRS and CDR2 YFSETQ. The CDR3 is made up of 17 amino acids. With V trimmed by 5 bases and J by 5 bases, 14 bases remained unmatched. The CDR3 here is CASSPGQGDWKRTEAFF. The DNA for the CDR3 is TGCGCCAGCAGTCCGGGACAGGGGGATTGGAAGAGGACTGAAGCTTTCTTT.

DNA for the CDR3: TGTGCCAGCAGTTTACGCGGGGGAGCTGGAAACACCATATATTTT. Encoded protein: CASSLRGGAGNTIYF. This chain links TRBV28 with TRBJ1-3, with D maybe TRBD1 (5 bases). CDR3 length equals 15 residues. The V gene's germline CDR1 is MDHEN and CDR2 SYDVKM. V lost 2 bases to trimming and J lost 2 bases, with 10 bases between them.

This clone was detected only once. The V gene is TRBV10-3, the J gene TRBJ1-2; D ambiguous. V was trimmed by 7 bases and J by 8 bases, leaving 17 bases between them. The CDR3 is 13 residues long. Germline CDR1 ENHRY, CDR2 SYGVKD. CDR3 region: CAITPGGGDGYTF. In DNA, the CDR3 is TGTGCCATCACCCCTGGAGGAGGCGACGGCTACACCTTC.